These T cell receptor beta chains were read from a single sample in a study of shared T cell receptors in the human thymus. The table came from immunoSEQ multiplex PCR; TCRdb's copy has only in-frame clones and leaves some out. The sample yields about 380,000 clones, 95% seen once. Sequenced sample: thymocytes. The receptors were sampled from a human donor. Each CDR3 is given with its conserved first and last residue. D genes are given only for firm matches. Rows may omit the clone size; those that give it use once, few, many or a size class.

d_call clone_size j_call v_call cdr3_nt cdr3_aa
- - TRBJ1-3 TRBV7-2 TGTGCCAGCAGCTTAGCGATGGGCTCAAACTCTGGAAACACCATATATTTT CASSLAMGSNSGNTIYF
TRBD2 - TRBJ2-7 TRBV27 TGTGCCAGCAGAACCGGGACTAGTTTCCACGAGCAGTACTTC CASRTGTSFHEQYF
- - TRBJ2-1 TRBV4-2 TGTGCCAGCAGCCAGGGGTTCGGGGGAAAACCCTCCTACAATGAGCAGTTCTTC CASSQGFGGKPSYNEQFF
TRBD1 - TRBJ1-5 TRBV9 TGTGCCAGCAGCGCCAGACAGGGTTCGGGGAGCAATCAGCCCCAGCATTTT CASSARQGSGSNQPQHF
- - TRBJ2-3 TRBV19 TGTGCCAGTAGTACGACAGAGGCTAGCACAGATACGCAGTATTTT CASSTTEASTDTQYF
- - TRBJ1-2 TRBV27 TGTGCCAGCAGTTTATCGAGACAAAGCGTGACAGAGCATAACTATGGCTACACCTTC CASSLSRQSVTEHNYGYTF
- - TRBJ1-5 TRBV7-2 TGTGCCAGCAGCTTAGACCGCCGGCGTGGCAATCAGCCCCAGCATTTT CASSLDRRRGNQPQHF
TRBD1 - TRBJ2-7 TRBV27 TGTGCCAGCAGGGGGACAGTGTCAACCCACTACGAGCAGTACTTC CASRGTVSTHYEQYF
- - TRBJ1-5 TRBV27 TGTGCCAGCAGTTTATCGGGGAGTACCCAACATCAGCCCCAGCATTTT CASSLSGSTQHQPQHF
TRBD2 - TRBJ2-1 TRBV7-2 TGTGCCAGCAGCCCAGGACTAGCGGGAGATTTCGGTGAGCAGTTCTTC CASSPGLAGDFGEQFF
- - TRBJ2-1 TRBV27 TGTGCCAGCAGTTTATACTTATTACGGGGGTTTAGTGCGGCTGAGCAGTTCTTC CASSLYLLRGFSAAEQFF
TRBD1 - TRBJ2-7 TRBV18 TGTGCCAGCTCACATGTGGGACAGGTGGCCTACGAGCAGTACTTC CASSHVGQVAYEQYF
- - TRBJ1-5 TRBV30 TGTGCCTGGAGTGTCTCCAGGGGCTTTGTTAGAAGCAATCAGCCCCAGCATTTT CAWSVSRGFVRSNQPQHF
- - TRBJ1-5 TRBV27 TGTGCCAGCAGTTTATGGGGGCAGAGCAATCAGCCCCAGCATTTT CASSLWGQSNQPQHF
- - TRBJ2-1 TRBV7-2 TGTGCCAGCAGCCTAGAGGGAACCTGCTCCTACAATGAGCAGTTCTTC CASSLEGTCSYNEQFF
- - TRBJ2-7 TRBV5-1 TGCGCCAGCAGCTTGGGCCCCACACCCCACGAGCAGTACTTC CASSLGPTPHEQYF
TRBD1 - TRBJ1-2 TRBV5-3 TGTGCCAGACGCGAGCTGACAGGGGGAGGAAGCTATGGCTACACCTTC CARRELTGGGSYGYTF
- once TRBJ2-1 TRBV4-1 TGCGCCAGCAGCCAAGATATTAGCTGGGGCGCCAATGAGCAGTTCTTC CASSQDISWGANEQFF
TRBD1 - TRBJ2-7 TRBV29-1 TGCAGCGTTGAAGATCTGCGGGACAGGGGGTCAGGATACTTC CSVEDLRDRGSGYF
TRBD1 - TRBJ2-7 TRBV7-2 TGTGCCAGCAGCCTCCTGTCGCCGGGACAGCGTTACGAGCAGTACTTC CASSLLSPGQRYEQYF
TRBD2 - TRBJ2-2 TRBV19 TGTGCCAGTGGGGGACTAGCGGGAGGCTACACCGGGGAGCTGTTTTTT CASGGLAGGYTGELFF
- - TRBJ2-1 TRBV5-6 TGTGCCAGCAGCTTTCTCGGACAATACAATGAGCAGTTCTTC CASSFLGQYNEQFF
- once TRBJ1-5 TRBV7-2 TGTGCCAGCAGCACGGACAGTGTCAATCAGCCCCAGCATTTT CASSTDSVNQPQHF
- - TRBJ2-5 TRBV4-3 TGCGCCAGCAGTAATAACGGGGTCCAAGAGACCCAGTACTTC CASSNNGVQETQYF
- - TRBJ2-2 TRBV11-2 TGTGCCAGCAGCTTTCTAGCAGGGACGGACACCGGGGAGCTGTTTTTT CASSFLAGTDTGELFF
TRBD1 - TRBJ2-3 TRBV11-2 TGTGCCAGCAGCTTAGATGGAAGGTCGGACAGGGTCACAGATACGCAGTATTTT CASSLDGRSDRVTDTQYF
TRBD2 - TRBJ2-7 TRBV11-2 TGTGCCAGCAGCTTTGGACTAGCGGTATTCAAATCCTACGAGCAGTACTTC CASSFGLAVFKSYEQYF
- - TRBJ2-7 TRBV7-8 TGTGCCAGCTCCCTGTGGGGGAGGCGTGACGAGCAGTACTTC CASSLWGRRDEQYF
- - TRBJ2-7 TRBV29-1 TGCAGCGTTTTACAGGGTCCAGGGTCCTACGAGCAGTACTTT CSVLQGPGSYEQYF
- - TRBJ1-2 TRBV14 TGTGCCAGCAGCCAAGAGTGGAACGCGAACTATGGCTACACCTTC CASSQEWNANYGYTF
TRBD1 few TRBJ1-1 TRBV5-4 TGTGCCAGCAGTTTCCCCGGGACAGGGCATAATTCGAACACTGAAGCTTTCTTT CASSFPGTGHNSNTEAFF
- - TRBJ2-1 TRBV10-3 TGTGCCACCACTAAGGGGGAAAGCTCCTACAATGAGCAGTTCTTC CATTKGESSYNEQFF
TRBD2 - TRBJ2-1 TRBV7-6 TGTGCCAGCAGCTTAGAAGGGCTAGCGGGACCTTACAATGAGCAGTTCTTC CASSLEGLAGPYNEQFF
- - TRBJ2-1 TRBV4-2 TGTGCCAGCAGCCAAGATGAGGACGGCGATCATGAGCAGTTCTTC CASSQDEDGDHEQFF
TRBD1 - TRBJ1-5 TRBV10-3 TGTGCCATCAGTGAAGACAGGGTGGTTAATCAGCCCCAGCATTTT CAISEDRVVNQPQHF
- - TRBJ1-5 TRBV30 TGTGCCTGGAGTGTCCAGAAGGAGGGGAGGAGTGGCAATCAGCCCCAGCATTTT CAWSVQKEGRSGNQPQHF
TRBD2 few TRBJ2-1 TRBV5-4 TGTGCCAGCAGCTTGGGTCCGGGACTAGCGGCACGCCACCTCTACAATGAGCAGTTCTTC CASSLGPGLAARHLYNEQFF
TRBD2 - TRBJ2-3 TRBV4-1 TGCGCCAGCAGCCAAGATCGTCTAGCGGGATTGAGAGATACGCAGTATTTT CASSQDRLAGLRDTQYF
- once TRBJ1-1 TRBV5-1 TGCGCCAGCAGCTTGGGAGCGCCGGGAGGGACTGAAGCTTTCTTT CASSLGAPGGTEAFF
- - TRBJ2-3 TRBV13 TGTGCCAGCATGGCGGCTCCAGATACGCAGTATTTT CASMAAPDTQYF
TRBD1 - TRBJ2-7 TRBV18 TGTGCCAGCTCACTTGGGACAGGGGACTCCTACGAGCAGTACTTC CASSLGTGDSYEQYF
- - TRBJ2-6 TRBV9 TGTGCCAGCAGCCTGGGCTCTGGGGCCAACGTCCTGACTTTC CASSLGSGANVLTF
- - TRBJ1-2 TRBV13 TGTGCCAGCAGGCCACATGGTGCTAACTATGGCTACACCTTC CASRPHGANYGYTF
TRBD1 - TRBJ2-2 TRBV6-1 TGTGCCAGCAGTGAAGTGGGACAGGCGTCCACCGGGGAGCTGTTTTTT CASSEVGQASTGELFF
- - TRBJ2-1 TRBV4-1 TGCGCCAGCAGCCAAGAGGGGGCGGGAGTCTCCTACAATGAGCAGTTCTTC CASSQEGAGVSYNEQFF